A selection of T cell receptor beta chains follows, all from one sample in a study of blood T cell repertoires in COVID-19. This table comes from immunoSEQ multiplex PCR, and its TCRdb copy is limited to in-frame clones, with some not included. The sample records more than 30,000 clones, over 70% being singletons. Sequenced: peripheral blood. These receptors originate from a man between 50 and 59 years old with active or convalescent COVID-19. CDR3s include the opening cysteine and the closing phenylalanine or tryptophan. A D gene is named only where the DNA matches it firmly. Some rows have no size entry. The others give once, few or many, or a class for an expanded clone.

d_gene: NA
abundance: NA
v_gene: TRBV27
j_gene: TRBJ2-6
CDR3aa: CASRNLAGANVLTF
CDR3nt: TGTGCCAGCAGGAACTTAGCGGGGGCCAACGTCCTGACTTTC

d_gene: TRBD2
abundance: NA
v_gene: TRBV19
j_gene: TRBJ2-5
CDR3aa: CASTPSSGRAATQYF
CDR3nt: TGTGCCAGTACCCCCTCTAGCGGGAGGGCCGCGACCCAGTACTTC

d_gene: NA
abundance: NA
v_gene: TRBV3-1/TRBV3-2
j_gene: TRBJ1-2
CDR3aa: CASSQAAGWQGDYTF
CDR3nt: TGTGCCAGCAGCCAAGCTGCCGGATGGCAGGGTGACTACACCTTC

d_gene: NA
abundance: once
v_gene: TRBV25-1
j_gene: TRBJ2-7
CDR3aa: CASSAGGEQYF
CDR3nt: TGTGCCAGCAGTGCCGGGGGAGAGCAGTACTTC

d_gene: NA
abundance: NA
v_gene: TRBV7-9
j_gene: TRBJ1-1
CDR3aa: CASSVGQPTFGTEAFF
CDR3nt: TGTGCCAGCAGCGTCGGACAGCCGACCTTTGGGACTGAAGCTTTCTTT

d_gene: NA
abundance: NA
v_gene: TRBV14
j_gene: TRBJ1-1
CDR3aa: CASSINPGVVNTEAFF
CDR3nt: TGTGCCAGCAGCATAAATCCAGGGGTTGTGAACACTGAAGCTTTCTTT

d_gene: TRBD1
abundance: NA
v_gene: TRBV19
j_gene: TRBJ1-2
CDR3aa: CASTHDRGEGYTF
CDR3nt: TGTGCCAGTACCCACGACAGGGGGGAAGGCTACACCTTC

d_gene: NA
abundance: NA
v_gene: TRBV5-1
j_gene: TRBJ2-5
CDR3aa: CASSLAGGQETQYF
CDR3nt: TGCGCCAGCAGCTTGGCAGGCGGGCAAGAGACCCAGTACTTC

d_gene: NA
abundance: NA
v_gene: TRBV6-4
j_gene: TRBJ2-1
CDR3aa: CASSDSNRAVYNEQFF
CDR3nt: TGTGCCAGCAGTGACTCGAACAGGGCAGTATACAATGAGCAGTTCTTC

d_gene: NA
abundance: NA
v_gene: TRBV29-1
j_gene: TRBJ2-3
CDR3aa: CSVEGGALAGTDTQYF
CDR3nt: TGCAGCGTTGAAGGAGGTGCCTTAGCTGGCACAGATACGCAGTATTTT

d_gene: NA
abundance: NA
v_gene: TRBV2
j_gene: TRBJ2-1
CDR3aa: CASSVGSSYNEQFF
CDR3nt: TGTGCCAGCAGTGTTGGGAGCTCCTACAATGAGCAGTTCTTC

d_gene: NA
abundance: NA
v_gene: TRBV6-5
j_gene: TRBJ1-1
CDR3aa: CASSYSEGEAFF
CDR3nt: TGTGCCAGCAGTTACTCGGAGGGTGAAGCTTTCTTT

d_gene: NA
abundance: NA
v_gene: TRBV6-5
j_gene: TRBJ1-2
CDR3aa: CASRPTGVYGYTF
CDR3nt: TGTGCCAGCAGACCTACGGGTGTCTATGGCTACACCTTC

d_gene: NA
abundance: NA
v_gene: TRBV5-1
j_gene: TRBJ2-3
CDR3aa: CASRAQGGGTDTQYF
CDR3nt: TGCGCCAGCCGGGCGCAGGGTGGTGGCACAGATACGCAGTATTTT

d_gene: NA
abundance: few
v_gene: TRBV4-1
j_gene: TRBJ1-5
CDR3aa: CASSQEGHSNQPQHF
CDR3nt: TGCGCCAGCAGCCAAGAAGGACATAGCAATCAGCCCCAGCATTTT

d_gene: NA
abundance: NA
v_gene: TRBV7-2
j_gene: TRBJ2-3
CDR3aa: CASSLDRENTQYF
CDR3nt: TGTGCCAGCAGCTTAGACAGGGAAAATACGCAGTATTTT

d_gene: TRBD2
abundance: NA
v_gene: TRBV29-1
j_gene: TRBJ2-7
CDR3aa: CSAGLAGEVGEQYF
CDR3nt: TGCAGCGCCGGACTAGCGGGAGAGGTCGGCGAGCAGTACTTC

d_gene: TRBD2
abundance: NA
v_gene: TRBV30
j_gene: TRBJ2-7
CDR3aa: CAFSGRDAYEQYF
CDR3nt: TGTGCCTTTAGCGGGAGGGATGCCTACGAGCAGTACTTC